The 30 T cell receptor beta chains given below trace back to one sample, sequenced in a study of CD8 T cells in Susac syndrome. RNA amounts of about 0.45 to 1 ug underwent reverse transcription with random hexamers. MiXCR, applied by TCRdb to the immunoSEQ multiplex PCR reads, yields one record per CDR3 protein. The sample records about 210,000 distinct CDR3 sequences, about 95% being singletons. Input material: CD4+ T cells from PBMCs. The receptors come from a human donor with multiple sclerosis.

The V gene is TRBV20-1, the J gene TRBJ2-6; the D is unclear. CDR1 and CDR2 from the germline V gene are DFQATT and SNEGSKA (reference sequence). The CDR3 is 14 amino acids. Trimming took 6 bases from V and 0 from J, leaving 9 bases between them. CDR3 nucleotides: TGCAGTGCCACTTCAGCCTCTGGGGCCAACGTCCTGACTTTC. It is translated as CSATSASGANVLTF.

The chain combines TRBV20-1 with TRBJ2-5; D possibly matches TRBD1 or TRBD2 (5 bases each). This CDR3 spans 12 amino acids. V lost 2 bases to trimming and J lost 6 bases, with 10 bases between them. Germline values: CDR1 DFQATT, CDR2 SNEGSKA (reference sequence). The CDR3 DNA follows: TGCAGTGCTAGAATGGGGGTGCAGACCCAGTACTTC. Its translation is CSARMGVQTQYF.

The gene calls are TRBV7-2 and TRBJ1-5; 11 bases agree with TRBD1. Per the germline V gene, CDR1 is SGHTA and CDR2 is FQGNSA. The length of the CDR3 is 14 residues. With 6 bases clipped from V and 5 bases from J, the junction kept 3 bases outside the gene matches. In DNA, the CDR3 is TGTGCCAGCAGTGGGACAGGGGGGCATCAGCCCCAGCATTTT. Its protein product is CASSGTGGHQPQHF.

Here the CDR3 DNA reads TGTGCCTGGAGTGTACGCAGGAACACTGAAGCTTTCTTT. Translation: CAWSVRRNTEAFF. This chain links TRBV30 with TRBJ1-1; no clear D gene. Trimming cost V 0 bases and J 1 base, with 6 bases left between them. This CDR3 has 13 amino acids. Germline CDR1 GTSNPN, CDR2 SVGIG (reference sequence).

V is TRBV7-3 and J is TRBJ2-1, with D tentatively TRBD2 (6 bases). The CDR3 extends over 15 amino acids. The V gene's germline CDR1 is SGHTA and CDR2 FQGTGA. Trimming took 5 bases from V and 4 from J, leaving 15 bases between them. CDR3 sequence reads: CASSGLPNVYNEQFF. CDR3 in DNA: TGTGCCAGCAGCGGACTACCCAACGTTTACAATGAGCAGTTCTTC.

The genes are TRBV3-1 and TRBJ1-5, with a weak D call TRBD1 (6 bases). Trimming removed 4 bases from V and 5 bases from J, with 15 bases in between. CDR3 length equals 15 residues. Germline loops: CDR1 LGHDT, CDR2 YNNKEL (reference sequence). The CDR3 region is CASSLQPTGDQPQHF. The CDR3 DNA reads TGTGCCAGCAGCCTCCAACCGACAGGAGATCAGCCCCAGCATTTT.

The chain couples TRBV7-9 to TRBJ2-2; the match to TRBD1 covers 10 bases. CDR3 size: 19 residues. The germline gives CDR1 SEHNR, CDR2 FQNEAQ (reference sequence). V gave up 2 bases and J gave up 1 base; unmatched junction bases: 10. CDR3 sequence: CASSLRPGQGLQNTGELFF. CDR3 sequence (DNA): TGTGCCAGCAGCTTAAGGCCGGGACAGGGGCTCCAGAACACCGGGGAGCTGTTTTTT.

This sequence joins TRBV20-1 and TRBJ2-1, with 9 bases that match TRBD2. The CDR3 has 14 residues. Trimming removed 3 bases from V and 9 bases from J; junction bases left unmatched: 9. Germline V gene lookup returns CDR1 DFQATT and CDR2 SNEGSKA (reference sequence). CDR3 sequence (DNA): TGCAGTGCTAGTGGGCCGCGGGGGGGGTTTGAGCAGTTCTTC. Its protein is CSASGPRGGFEQFF.

Here the CDR3 reads CAISGEQYF. In DNA, the CDR3 is TGTGCCATCAGCGGGGAGCAGTACTTC. The gene calls are TRBV10-3 and TRBJ2-7; D gene unclear. The CDR3 is made up of 9 amino acids. CDR1 is ENHRY, CDR2 SYGVKD, per germline. The germline V and J ends were trimmed by 6 bases and 7 bases, with 4 bases remaining between them.

V is TRBV29-1 and J is TRBJ1-2; no definite D call. Between the trimmed V and J ends, which lost 3 bases and 7 bases, there was a span of 9 bases. The CDR3 runs 11 residues. CDR1 is SQVTM, CDR2 ANQGSEA, per germline. The CDR3 spells CSVDKGSGYTF. Written as DNA, the CDR3 is TGCAGCGTTGACAAAGGCTCTGGCTACACCTTC. The full variable domain, in which reference TRBV29-1 and TRBJ1-2 provide the parts outside the CDR3, is SAVISQKPSRDICQRGTSLTIQCQVDSQVTMMFWYRQQPGQSLTLIATANQGSEATYESGFVIDKFPISRPNLTFSTLTVSNMSPEDSSIYLCSVDKGSGYTFGSGTRLTVV.

This rearrangement joins TRBV9 to TRBJ2-7, with a tentative D call TRBD2 (5 bases). Trimming removed 4 bases from V and 7 bases from J, with 18 bases in between. The CDR3 covers 14 residues. Germline-derived CDR1 and CDR2 are SGDLS and YYNGEE. DNA for the CDR3: TGTGCCAGCAGCCCCCAGGTCGGGGTACTAGAGCAGTACTTC. Its translation: CASSPQVGVLEQYF.

The V gene is TRBV2, the J gene TRBJ2-2; 9 nucleotides match TRBD1. V was clipped by 10 bases and J by 6 bases; unmatched bases: 12. Per germline, CDR1 SNHLY and CDR2 FYNNEI. The CDR3 totals 15 residues. CDR3 sequence reads: CATRGQGTNAGELFF. The DNA for the CDR3 is TGTGCCACCCGAGGACAGGGGACTAATGCCGGGGAGCTGTTTTTT.

The chain employs TRBV30 and TRBJ2-1, with 12 bases fitting TRBD2. The V segment lost 4 bases and the J segment 9 bases; nucleotides outside the gene matches: 4. Germline CDR1 is GTSNPN and CDR2 is SVGIG (reference sequence). There are 13 residues in the CDR3. Here the CDR3 DNA reads TGTGCCTGGACTAGCGGGAGGGCCGGTGAGCAGTTCTTC. Protein: CAWTSGRAGEQFF.

The chain carries TRBV29-1 and TRBJ2-3; 15 nucleotides match TRBD2. The CDR3 covers 16 residues. V shed 6 bases, J shed 7 bases, and the junction held 11 bases outside the gene matches. Germline assignment: CDR1 SQVTM and CDR2 ANQGSEA. The CDR3 DNA sequence: TGCAGCGTCCAAGGTGGACTAGCGGGAGGGTTAAATACGCAGTATTTT. It encodes CSVQGGLAGGLNTQYF.

The chain combines TRBV5-1 with TRBJ2-1, with D unclear. CDR1 is SGHRS, CDR2 YFSETQ, per germline. Trimming stripped 0 bases from V and 5 bases from J, with 6 bases between. This CDR3 has 13 amino acids. The CDR3 nucleotides are TGCGCCAGCAGCTTGGCATACGACAATGAGCAGTTCTTC. It yields the protein CASSLAYDNEQFF.

This chain links TRBV30 with TRBJ1-3; TRBD1 might be the D (5 bases). CDR1 and CDR2 from the germline V gene are GTSNPN and SVGIG (reference sequence). There are 13 residues in the CDR3. Trimming pared 8 bases from V and 4 bases from J, leaving 15 bases between. CDR3 sequence reads: CAIPRGAGNTIYF. As DNA, the CDR3 is TGTGCCATCCCCAGAGGGGCAGGAAACACCATATATTTT.

The chain recombines TRBV2 with TRBJ1-1; D gene ambiguous. The CDR3 length is 14 residues. Trimming left V 4 bases short and J 3 bases short, with 12 bases between. Germline V gene sequence: CDR1 SNHLY, CDR2 FYNNEI. Written as DNA, the CDR3 is TGTGCCAGCAGTGCCAGTTATGGGGACACTGAAGCTTTCTTT. It encodes CASSASYGDTEAFF.

This chain joins TRBV29-1 and TRBJ1-1; 9 positions match TRBD1. After removal of 6 bases from V and 3 bases from J, the junction contained 8 bases not matched to a gene. Germline V gene sequence: CDR1 SQVTM, CDR2 ANQGSEA. CDR3 length equals 14 residues. CDR3 loop: CSVAGTGRDTEAFF. DNA for the CDR3: TGCAGCGTAGCCGGGACAGGGAGAGACACTGAAGCTTTCTTT.

This chain uses TRBV5-6 with TRBJ2-5, with 10 nucleotides matching TRBD2. Germline CDR1 is SGHDT and CDR2 is YYEEEE. This CDR3 has 17 residues. Losses at the gene ends were 4 bases for V and 2 bases for J; bases not matched to a gene: 11. The CDR3 loop reads CASSVIAGGQHQETQYF. CDR3 DNA: TGTGCCAGCAGCGTCATAGCGGGGGGCCAACATCAAGAGACCCAGTACTTC.

The chain uses TRBV3-1 and TRBJ1-2; no reliable D call. The CDR3 length is 14 residues. Trimming left V 1 base short and J 5 bases short, with 11 bases between. Germline CDR1 LGHDT, CDR2 YNNKEL (reference sequence). The DNA for the CDR3 is TGTGCCAGCAGCCAAGGGAGGCGGGATTATGGCTACACCTTC. Protein sequence: CASSQGRRDYGYTF.

The rearrangement joins TRBV5-4 to TRBJ1-1; D perhaps matches TRBD1 (5 bases). Trimming took 1 base from V and 0 from J, leaving 7 bases between them. The CDR3 runs 14 residues. CDR1 SGHNT and CDR2 YYREEE come from the germline V gene (reference sequence). CDR3 sequence: CASSLKGLNTEAFF. The CDR3 DNA is TGTGCCAGCAGCTTGAAGGGACTGAACACTGAAGCTTTCTTT.

V is TRBV28 and J is TRBJ2-1, with TRBD1 as a possible D gene (6 bases). The CDR3 contains 14 residues. The V gene's germline CDR1 is MDHEN and CDR2 SYDVKM. Trimming left V 6 bases short and J 5 bases short, with 14 bases between. This chain's CDR3 is CASSSGGQHNEQFF. The CDR3 nucleotides read TGTGCCAGCAGCTCCGGTGGACAGCACAATGAGCAGTTCTTC.

In DNA form, the CDR3 reads TGCGCCAGCAGCTTGGATACAGGGAGGGGCACTGAAGCTTTCTTT. Its protein is CASSLDTGRGTEAFF. The chain is built from TRBV5-1 and TRBJ1-1, with D perhaps matching TRBD1 (6 bases). Trimming took off 0 bases at V and 4 bases at J, with 13 bases between the two ends. CDR1 SGHRS and CDR2 YFSETQ come from the germline V gene. The CDR3 loop spans 15 amino acids.

This clonotype has only one observation. The chain combines TRBV6-5 with TRBJ1-6, with 7 bases identical to TRBD1. Trimming took 3 bases from V and 7 from J; bases not matched to a gene: 6. The CDR3 length is 15 residues. The germline V gene has CDR1 MNHEY and CDR2 SVGAGI. The CDR3: CASSYSMTGNSPLHF. DNA for the CDR3: TGTGCCAGCAGTTATTCGATGACAGGGAATTCACCCCTCCACTTT.

This rearrangement joins TRBV12-3 or TRBV12-4 to TRBJ1-5; maybe TRBD1 (5 bases). The CDR3 consists of 15 residues. With 5 bases removed from V and 0 bases from J, the gap between germline ends came to 11 bases. This CDR3 reads CASSPQGHSNQPQHF. The CDR3 nucleotides read TGTGCCAGCAGTCCTCAGGGCCATAGCAATCAGCCCCAGCATTTT.

The genes are TRBV3-1 and TRBJ2-7; 9 nucleotides line up with TRBD1. Per germline, CDR1 LGHDT and CDR2 YNNKEL (reference sequence). The V gene end was trimmed by 3 bases and the J gene end by 4 bases; junction bases not matched to a gene: 7. The CDR3 loop spans 15 amino acids. The CDR3 bases are TGTGCCAGCAGCCACGCGGGACAGGGTTGGTACGAGCAGTACTTC. It encodes CASSHAGQGWYEQYF.

V gene TRBV7-3 combines with J gene TRBJ1-1; perhaps TRBD1 as D (5 bases). The V gene lost 1 base and the J gene lost 7 bases, with 16 bases spanning the gap. CDR3 size: 15 residues. Looked up from germline, CDR1 is SGHTA and CDR2 is FQGTGA. CDR3 sequence reads: CASSLRAGRNVEAFF. The CDR3 DNA reads as TGTGCCAGCAGCTTAAGGGCAGGGAGGAACGTTGAAGCTTTCTTT.

Written as DNA, the CDR3 is TGTGCCAGCAGGGGGTCCTTAAGGTCACCCCTCCACTTT. Its translation: CASRGSLRSPLHF. The V call is TRBV27, the J call TRBJ1-6; D is unresolved. The CDR3 runs to 13 residues. The V end was cut by 6 bases, the J end by 10 bases, with 13 bases between. Germline V gives CDR1 MNHEY, CDR2 SMNVEV (reference sequence).

The rearrangement links TRBV11-2 to TRBJ2-7, with 10 bases matching TRBD2. After removal of 1 base from V and 0 bases from J, the junction contained 9 bases not matched to a gene. The CDR3 is 18 amino acids. Germline V gene sequence: CDR1 SGHAT, CDR2 FQNNGV. The CDR3 loop is CASSLGMASGRGSYEQYF. DNA of the CDR3: TGTGCCAGCAGCTTAGGAATGGCTAGCGGGAGAGGCTCCTACGAGCAGTACTTC.

The V gene is TRBV20-1, the J gene TRBJ2-1; the match to TRBD2 covers 7 bases. The CDR3 runs to 11 residues. Germline values: CDR1 DFQATT, CDR2 SNEGSKA (reference sequence). V shed 6 bases, J shed 8 bases, and the junction held 4 bases outside the gene matches. The CDR3 loop reads CSAGGSDEQFF. As DNA, the CDR3 is TGCAGTGCCGGGGGGAGCGATGAGCAGTTCTTC.